Following are 17 T cell receptor beta chains from one sample sequenced in a study of blood T cell repertoires in COVID-19. The assay was immunoSEQ multiplex PCR, and TCRdb's table has in-frame clones only and misses some. The table records about 260,000 clones, around 89% of them present only once. The source material was peripheral blood. All receptors derive from a man aged 60-69 years who had recovered from COVID-19.

The gene calls are TRBV6-5 and TRBJ1-4; the D gene is possibly TRBD1 (5 bases). Germline V gene data show CDR1 as MNHEY and CDR2 as SVGAGI. The ends were cut back, 3 bases at V and 10 bases at J, with 15 bases in the middle. This CDR3 region has 14 residues. The CDR3 DNA sequence: TGTGCCAGCAGTTATGACGGGGGACGGGTAAAACTGTTTTTT. Translating gives CASSYDGGRVKLFF.

The rearrangement joins TRBV7-9 to TRBJ2-1; D might be TRBD2 (7 bases). Trimming removed 6 bases from V and 6 bases from J, with 21 bases in between. The germline CDR1 and CDR2 sequences are SEHNR and FQNEAQ (reference sequence). The CDR3 runs 16 residues. The CDR3 loop is CASSLWGGLNVNEQFF. The CDR3 nucleotides are TGTGCCAGCAGTTTGTGGGGGGGCCTAAACGTCAATGAGCAGTTCTTC. The full variable domain, rest sourced from reference TRBV7-9 and TRBJ2-1, is DTGVSQNPRHKITKRGQNVTFRCDPISEHNRLYWYRQTLGQGPEFLTYFQNEAQLEKSRLLSDRFSAERPKGSFSTLEIQRTEQGDSAMYLCASSLWGGLNVNEQFFGPGTRLTVL.

This clone was detected only once. As DNA, the CDR3 is TGTGCCAGCAGTGAAGCGCTTCGGGGACAGGCCCTATTTATGGAAGCTTTCTTT. It is translated as CASSEALRGQALFMEAFF. The V call is TRBV2, the J call TRBJ1-1; 8 nucleotides agree with TRBD1. The CDR3 consists of 18 residues. J was trimmed by 8 bases and V by 0 bases; bases with no gene match: 17. The germline V gene encodes CDR1 SNHLY and CDR2 FYNNEI.

The chain combines TRBV29-1 with TRBJ2-1, with a weak D call TRBD2 (7 bases). V lost 3 bases and J 4 bases, leaving 13 bases between the germline ends. Per the germline V gene, CDR1 is SQVTM and CDR2 is ANQGSEA. CDR3 length: 14 amino acids. The CDR3 loop is CSVEARGRYNEQFF. The CDR3 region has the DNA TGCAGCGTTGAGGCGCGGGGGCGGTACAATGAGCAGTTCTTC.

The table lists this clone with a count of one. The chain uses TRBV7-9 and TRBJ2-3, with D possibly TRBD2 on 5 matching bases. V was cut by 3 bases and J by 0 bases, with 7 bases left in between. The CDR3 has 14 amino acids. Germline values: CDR1 SEHNR, CDR2 FQNEAQ (reference sequence). CDR3 nucleotide sequence: TGTGCCAGCAGCTTCGGGGTAAGCACAGATACGCAGTATTTT. Protein sequence: CASSFGVSTDTQYF.

This clone was detected once. J is TRBJ2-3 and V is TRBV11-3; 9 nucleotides line up with TRBD1. Trimming removed 5 bases from V and 3 bases from J; junction bases left unmatched: 6. The CDR3 covers 15 residues. Per the germline V gene, CDR1 is SGHNT and CDR2 is YENEEA. CDR3 sequence reads: CASSIGQGWTDTQYF. The CDR3 DNA is TGTGCCAGCAGCATCGGACAGGGGTGGACAGATACGCAGTATTTT.

The sample holds one count of this clone. The rearrangement joins TRBV5-1 to TRBJ2-1, with 7 bases that match TRBD2. The V and J ends lost 4 bases and 3 bases, in that order; junction bases with no gene match: 10. CDR3 length: 16 amino acids. Germline values: CDR1 SGHRS, CDR2 YFSETQ. The CDR3 DNA sequence: TGCGCCAGCAGCCAGGAACCTAGCGGAGGCTACAATGAGCAGTTCTTC. Protein sequence: CASSQEPSGGYNEQFF.

The chain links TRBV18 to TRBJ1-4; 7 nucleotides line up with TRBD1. The CDR3 covers 17 residues. V lost 1 base, J lost 0 bases, and 5 bases stayed unmatched. Germline assignment: CDR1 KGHSH and CDR2 LQKENI. CDR3 region: CASSPLRQGATNEKLFF. DNA of the CDR3: TGTGCCAGCTCACCACTTCGACAGGGAGCAACTAATGAAAAACTGTTTTTT.

In its sample, this clone was seen once. The J gene is TRBJ2-7, the V gene TRBV5-1; 10 nucleotides align to TRBD1. V trimming: 4 bases; J trimming: 1 base; junction bases outside the gene matches: 14. Germline assignment: CDR1 SGHRS and CDR2 YFSETQ. CDR3 length: 18 amino acids. For the CDR3, the DNA is TGCGCCAGCAGCCTGCCCCGTCCGGGACAGGGGCGATCCTACGAGCAGTACTTC. This codes for CASSLPRPGQGRSYEQYF.

The chain combines TRBV10-1 with TRBJ1-1; 11 bases are a match to TRBD1. V shed 8 bases, J shed 5 bases, and the junction held 4 bases outside the gene matches. Germline V CDR1 and CDR2: WNHNN, SYGVQD (reference sequence). This CDR3 spans 13 amino acids. The CDR3 nucleotides are TGCGCCAGCTCGGGACAGGGGGGGACTGAAGCTTTCTTT. Translation gives CASSGQGGTEAFF.

The chain combines TRBV27 with TRBJ2-1; 12 bases are shared with TRBD1. CDR3 length equals 18 residues. Germline assignment: CDR1 MNHEY and CDR2 SMNVEV (reference sequence). V lost 4 bases and J lost 6; bases outside the gene matches: 13. CDR3 region: CASSSLFPGQGASNEQFF. In nucleotides, the CDR3 is TGTGCCAGCAGTTCCCTCTTTCCGGGACAGGGGGCCAGCAATGAGCAGTTCTTC.

This chain uses TRBV7-3 with TRBJ2-1; 9 bases are a match to TRBD1. CDR3 size: 14 residues. After removal of 5 bases from V and 9 bases from J, the junction contained 8 bases not matched to a gene. In germline, CDR1 is SGHTA, CDR2 FQGTGA. The CDR3 region has the DNA TGTGCCAGCAGCCCTCCGGGACAGGGCAGTGAGCAGTTCTTC. Residues: CASSPPGQGSEQFF.

V and J are TRBV25-1 and TRBJ2-2, with 8 bases aligning to TRBD1. CDR1 MGHDK and CDR2 SYGVNS come from the germline V gene. The CDR3 is 16 amino acids. Germline trimming cut 8 bases from V and 4 bases from J; bases unmatched to any gene: 12. The DNA of the CDR3 is TGTGCCAGCGCCAGGACTGGACAGGGCTCCACCGGGGAGCTGTTTTTT. Protein product: CASARTGQGSTGELFF.

This clone has just one count. This rearrangement joins TRBV27 to TRBJ1-2, with 7 nucleotides matching TRBD1. With V trimmed by 3 bases and J by 2 bases, 6 bases remained unmatched. Germline V gene sequence: CDR1 MNHEY, CDR2 SMNVEV (reference sequence). The CDR3 sequence is 15 residues long. This chain's CDR3 is CASSLGGQTNYGYTF. CDR3 nucleotide sequence: TGTGCCAGCAGTTTGGGGGGACAGACCAACTATGGCTACACCTTC.

The chain links TRBV9 to TRBJ2-5; a possible D gene is TRBD2 (6 bases). This CDR3 contains 17 residues. V lost 0 bases and J 5 bases, leaving 20 bases between the germline ends. CDR1 and CDR2 from the germline V gene are SGDLS and YYNGEE. In DNA, the CDR3 is TGTGCCAGCAGCGTAGATGGGGTCGGGGCGGGGTTGGAGACCCAGTACTTC. This translates into CASSVDGVGAGLETQYF.

The chain recombines TRBV7-2 with TRBJ2-1; 8 bases match TRBD1. The CDR3 has 16 residues. Trimming at V came to 5 bases and at J to 4 bases, leaving 10 bases not matched to a gene. Germline lookup yields CDR1 SGHTA and CDR2 FQGNSA. The CDR3 nucleotides read TGTGCCAGCAGCCTGGACAGGGCGGGACTTTACAATGAGCAGTTCTTC. Translated: CASSLDRAGLYNEQFF.

This clone was seen once. CDR3 residues: CASSSHRQGGNEQFF. The CDR3, as DNA: TGTGCCAGCAGCTCCCACCGGCAGGGTGGGAATGAGCAGTTCTTC. V usage is TRBV7-3 and J usage is TRBJ2-1; D is possibly TRBD1 (5 bases). Germline CDR1 reads SGHTA; CDR2 reads FQGTGA. The ends were cut back, 4 bases at V and 7 bases at J, with 17 bases in the middle. There are 15 residues in the CDR3.